Listed below are T cell receptor beta chains from one sample, sequenced in a study of blood T cell repertoires in COVID-19. Produced via immunoSEQ multiplex PCR; TCRdb's table is partial and in-frame only. The repertoire holds about 50,000 clones, approximately 85% seen once, with about 6% in the top ten. Sequencing was carried out using peripheral blood. Every receptor here comes from a man aged 60-69 years with acute or convalescent COVID-19. CDR3s include the opening cysteine and the closing phenylalanine or tryptophan. Fields, in order: clone size, D gene, V gene, J gene, CDR3 DNA, CDR3 protein. A D gene is named only where the DNA matches it firmly. Clone size, where shown, is once, few, many, or a class for clones that have expanded.

once	TRBD2	TRBV11-2	TRBJ2-5	TGTGCCAGCAGCTTAGAGGGACTAGCCAAAGAGACCCAGTACTTC	CASSLEGLAKETQYF
few	TRBD2	TRBV3-1/TRBV3-2	TRBJ2-7	TGTGCCAGCAGCTACGGGACTAGCGGACCCTACGAGCAGTACTTC	CASSYGTSGPYEQYF
NA	NA	TRBV5-4	TRBJ2-5	TGTGCCAGCAGCTTGGAGGACAGACAAGAGACCCAGTACTTC	CASSLEDRQETQYF
NA	TRBD2	TRBV7-9	TRBJ2-1	TGTGCCAGCAGCTTCCCCCCGGGAGGTGCCTACAATGAGCAGTTCTTC	CASSFPPGGAYNEQFF
NA	NA	TRBV21-1	TRBJ2-7	TGTGCCAGCAGCAAAGGAGGGAGCTCCTACGAGCAGTACTTC	CASSKGGSSYEQYF
few	TRBD2	TRBV5-4	TRBJ2-5	TGTGCCAGCAGCCCGGGACTAGAGGCTGAGACCCAGTACTTC	CASSPGLEAETQYF
once	TRBD2	TRBV27	TRBJ2-5	TGTGCCAGCAGTTTTCTAGCGGGAGATCGGGAGACCCAGTACTTC	CASSFLAGDRETQYF
few	NA	TRBV11-2	TRBJ2-2	TGTGCCAGCACCCTTTTTTTTAGCAGGGAAAGGGCCGGGGAGCTGTTTTTT	CASTLFFSRERAGELFF
NA	NA	TRBV19	TRBJ1-1	TGTGCCAGTAGTTTCGACGAACTACTAACTGAAGCTTTCTTT	CASSFDELLTEAFF
once	NA	TRBV30	TRBJ2-6	TGTGCCTGGGGGCCGGGACATCTTTCTGGGGCCAACGTCCTGACTTTC	CAWGPGHLSGANVLTF
NA	NA	TRBV28	TRBJ1-1	TGTGCCAGCAGTTTATCTGGCAGCACTGAAGCTTTCTTT	CASSLSGSTEAFF
NA	TRBD2	TRBV7-2	TRBJ2-1	TGTGCCAGCAGCACGGGACTAGCGGGAGGCTATTGGTTCTTC	CASSTGLAGGYWFF
once	TRBD1	TRBV10-3	TRBJ2-7	TGTGCCATCAGGACTTACGGGACAGGTTTGACCTACGAGCAGTACTTC	CAIRTYGTGLTYEQYF
NA	NA	TRBV5-1	TRBJ2-7	TGCGCCAGCAGGGACTCTTCCTACGAGCAGTACTTC	CASRDSSYEQYF
NA	NA	TRBV10-2	TRBJ1-5	TGCGCCAGCAGTGCCTTCGGGGTGATAGGTCAGCCCCAGCATTTT	CASSAFGVIGQPQHF
NA	TRBD1	TRBV19	TRBJ2-3	TGTGCCAGTAGTATTTCAGGGGGCGGAACAGATACGCAGTATTTT	CASSISGGGTDTQYF
NA	NA	TRBV29-1	TRBJ1-1	TGCAGCCCTCGAGGACACTCGAACACTGAAGCTTTCTTT	CSPRGHSNTEAFF
NA	TRBD1	TRBV7-9	TRBJ1-2	TGTGCCAGCAGCTGGACAGGCGTCTATGGCTACACCTTC	CASSWTGVYGYTF
NA	NA	TRBV28	TRBJ1-5	TGTGCCAGCAGTTTCATGGGGGCAGGTGGCAATCAGCCCCAGCATTTT	CASSFMGAGGNQPQHF
once	TRBD2	TRBV5-1	TRBJ2-7	TGCGCCAGCAGACGGGAGGGCCTCTACGAGCAGTACTTC	CASRREGLYEQYF
NA	NA	TRBV6-1	TRBJ1-1	TGTGCCAGCAGTGAACGGGGGGACACTGAAGCTTTCTTT	CASSERGDTEAFF
NA	TRBD2	TRBV2	TRBJ2-1	TGTGCCAGCAGTCAAACTAGCGGGAATGCCAATGAGCAGTTCTTC	CASSQTSGNANEQFF
NA	NA	TRBV21-1	TRBJ2-7	TGTGCCAGCAGACCCGACAGGGCGACCTCCTACGAGCAGTACTTC	CASRPDRATSYEQYF
NA	NA	TRBV16	TRBJ2-2	TGTGCCAGCAGCCAATTGGGAAAATTCAAACAAGATGCTTGTCCTAAAACGGGGGCCGGGGAGCTGTTTTTT	CASSQLGKFKQDACPKTGAGELFF
NA	NA	TRBV25-1	TRBJ2-7	TGTGCCAGCAGTCCAGGGTACGAGCAGTACTTC	CASSPGYEQYF
NA	TRBD2	TRBV2	TRBJ2-4	TGTGCCAGCAGCCTACTAGCGGGAGTAAGCAAAAACATTCAGTACTTC	CASSLLAGVSKNIQYF
few	NA	TRBV24-1	TRBJ2-3	TGTGCCACCAGCGCTGGGGGGACCGGCGGAGATACGCAGTATTTT	CATSAGGTGGDTQYF
NA	TRBD1	TRBV7-9	TRBJ1-3	TGTGCCAGCAGCCAGGGGGATACCGGAAACACCATATATTTT	CASSQGDTGNTIYF
NA	TRBD1	TRBV6-1	TRBJ2-7	TGTGCCAGCAGGGAAAAGACCGGGACAGGGTTGTCTTTTGCCAACGAGCAGTACTTC	CASREKTGTGLSFANEQYF
NA	NA	TRBV5-5	TRBJ2-7	TGTGCCAGCAGCTTGACCCTTCCTCGAGGTTACTCCTACGAGCAGTACTTC	CASSLTLPRGYSYEQYF
NA	NA	TRBV29-1	TRBJ2-5	TGCAGCGTTGGGGCAGGGGTTGTTGCAGAGACCCAGTACTTC	CSVGAGVVAETQYF
NA	NA	TRBV18	TRBJ2-2	TGTGCCAGCTCAGTGGGGGCCGGCGGGGAGCTGTTTTTT	CASSVGAGGELFF
once	NA	TRBV18	TRBJ1-4	TGTGCCAGCTCACCATTGGGAGCTTCAACTAATGAAAAACTGTTTTTT	CASSPLGASTNEKLFF
NA	NA	TRBV5-1	TRBJ2-7	TGCGCCAGCAGCTTGGCCTATGGGGCCGTCGACGAGCAGTACTTC	CASSLAYGAVDEQYF
few	TRBD1	TRBV4-1	TRBJ2-4	TGCGCCAGCAGCCTTGGGGTAGTACAGGGGGCGGCCAAAAACATTCAGTACTTC	CASSLGVVQGAAKNIQYF
NA	NA	TRBV5-6	TRBJ2-1	TGTGCCAGCAGCTTAAACCCACAGCAAAATGAGCAGTTCTTC	CASSLNPQQNEQFF
few	TRBD2	TRBV11-2	TRBJ2-1	TGTGCCAGCAGCTTAGGTACTAGCGGGAGGGAGTTCTTC	CASSLGTSGREFF
NA	TRBD1	TRBV14	TRBJ1-1	TGTGCCAGCAGCTCCGGGACAGGGTCCATGAACACTGAAGCTTTCTTT	CASSSGTGSMNTEAFF
NA	TRBD2	TRBV28	TRBJ2-1	TGTGCCAGCAGTCCGTGGACTAGCGGGAGTGAGCAGTTCTTC	CASSPWTSGSEQFF
few	NA	TRBV5-1	TRBJ2-1	TGCGCCAGCAGCTGGCTAAGCGGAAATTTCTACAATGAGCAGTTCTTC	CASSWLSGNFYNEQFF
NA	TRBD2	TRBV5-4	TRBJ2-3	TGTGCCAGCAGCCCCGCGGGGGGAGATACGCAGTATTTT	CASSPAGGDTQYF
NA	NA	TRBV5-6	TRBJ1-4	TGTGCCAGCAGCCTGTTGGGCACCGTGAATGAAAAACTGTTTTTT	CASSLLGTVNEKLFF
NA	NA	TRBV7-9	TRBJ2-7	TGTGCCAGCAGCTTAGTTCAAAATTCCTACGAGCAGTACTTC	CASSLVQNSYEQYF
NA	NA	TRBV5-3	TRBJ2-7	TGTGCCGCCCGCGGCAGGGGAAGGTCCTACGAGCAGTACTTC	CAARGRGRSYEQYF